These 2 T cell receptor beta chains originate from one sample sequenced in a study of T cell clonotyping in hematopoietic cell transplantation. Stated time point: recipient sample about 28 days before transplant, after cytoreduction. Data came from immunoSEQ multiplex PCR; TCRdb stores just in-frame clones and leaves some out. The sample has about 76,000 clones, 90% to 96% seen once; the top ten hold roughly 1.5%. The sequencing here drew on peripheral blood mononuclear cells, taken before stem cell transplant. These receptors all come from a woman in her forties or fifties with acute myeloid leukemia. Some clones in this sample may be carry-over from other donors' samples.

This rearrangement joins TRBV6-5 to TRBJ1-2; 8 nucleotides align to TRBD1. The germline V gene encodes CDR1 MNHEY and CDR2 SVGAGI. There are 15 residues in the CDR3. The junction had 9 bases not matched to a gene; V was cut back by 5 bases and J by 4 bases. CDR3 in amino acids: CASSPSPTGAYGYTF. In DNA form, the CDR3 reads TGTGCCAGCAGTCCGAGCCCGACAGGGGCCTATGGCTACACCTTC.

CDR3 protein: CAREVGDQPQHF. The CDR3 DNA reads TGTGCCCGTGAGGTGGGGGATCAGCCCCAGCATTTT. V gene TRBV30 combines with J gene TRBJ1-5; the D gene is possibly TRBD1 (5 bases). The germline V gene encodes CDR1 GTSNPN and CDR2 SVGIG (reference sequence). The V gene lost 8 bases and the J gene lost 5 bases, with 13 bases spanning the gap. The CDR3 length is 12 residues.